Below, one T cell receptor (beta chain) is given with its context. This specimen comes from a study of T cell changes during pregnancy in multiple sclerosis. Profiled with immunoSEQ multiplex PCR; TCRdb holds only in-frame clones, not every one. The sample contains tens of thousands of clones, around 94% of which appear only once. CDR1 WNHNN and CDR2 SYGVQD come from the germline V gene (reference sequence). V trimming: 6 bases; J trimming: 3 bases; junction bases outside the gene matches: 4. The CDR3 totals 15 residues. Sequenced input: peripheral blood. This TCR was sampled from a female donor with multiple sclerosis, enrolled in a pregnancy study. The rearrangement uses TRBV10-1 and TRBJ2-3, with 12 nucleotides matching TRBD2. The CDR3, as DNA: TGCGCCAGCAGCCCGACTAGCGGGAGTACAGATACGCAGTATTTT. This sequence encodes CASSPTSGSTDTQYF.